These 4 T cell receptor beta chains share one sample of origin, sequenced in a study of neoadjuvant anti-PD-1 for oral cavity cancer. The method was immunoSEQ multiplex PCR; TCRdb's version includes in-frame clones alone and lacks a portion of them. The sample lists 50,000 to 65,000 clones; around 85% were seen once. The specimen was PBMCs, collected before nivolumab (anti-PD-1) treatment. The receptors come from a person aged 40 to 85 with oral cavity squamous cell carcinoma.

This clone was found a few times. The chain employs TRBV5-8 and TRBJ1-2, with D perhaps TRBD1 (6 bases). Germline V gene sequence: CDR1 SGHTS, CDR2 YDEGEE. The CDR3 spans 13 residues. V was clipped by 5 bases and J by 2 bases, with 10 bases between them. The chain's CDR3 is CASRFTGNYGYTF. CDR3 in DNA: TGTGCCAGCAGATTCACAGGGAACTATGGCTACACCTTC.

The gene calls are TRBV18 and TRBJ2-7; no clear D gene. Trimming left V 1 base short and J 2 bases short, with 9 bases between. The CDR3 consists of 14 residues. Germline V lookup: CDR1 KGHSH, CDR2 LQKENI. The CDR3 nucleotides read TGTGCCAGCTCACCACGAAGCAGACCCTACGAGCAGTACTTC. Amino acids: CASSPRSRPYEQYF.

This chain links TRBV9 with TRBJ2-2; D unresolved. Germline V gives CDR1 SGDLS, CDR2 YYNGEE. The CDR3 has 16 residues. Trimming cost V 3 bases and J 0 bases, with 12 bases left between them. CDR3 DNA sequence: TGTGCCAGCAGCGAGGTTGGGTTCGCGAACACCGGGGAGCTGTTTTTT. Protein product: CASSEVGFANTGELFF. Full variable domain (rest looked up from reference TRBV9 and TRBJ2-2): DSGVTQTPKHLITATGQRVTLRCSPRSGDLSVYWYQQSLDQGLQFLIQYYNGEERAKGNILERFSAQQFPDLHSELNLSSLELGDSALYFCASSEVGFANTGELFFGEGSRLTVL.

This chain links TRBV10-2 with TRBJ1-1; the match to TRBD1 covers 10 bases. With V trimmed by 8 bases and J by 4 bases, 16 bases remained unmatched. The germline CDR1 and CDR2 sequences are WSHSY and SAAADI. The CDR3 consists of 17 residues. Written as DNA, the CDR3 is TGCGCCAGCCGTTCCGGGACAGGGGCTTCGGGGAGCACTGAAGCTTTCTTT. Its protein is CASRSGTGASGSTEAFF.